A single sample gave rise to the 8 T cell receptor beta chains below, sequenced in a study of a mutant IDH1 vaccine in newly diagnosed glioma (TCRdb year 2021). The library came from the immunoSEQ multiplex PCR assay. The clones in this table, taken by TCRdb from immuneACCESS, are in-frame only. Not every clone is retained; where verified, under half of the shortfall comes from an unresolved V gene, and the cause of the rest is unknown. The sample has 45,000 to 55,000 clones on record, roughly 83% of them singletons. The top ten hold 4.3% of the sample. The antigens of these receptors remain unknown. The time point label, read with the paper, signifies: week 47, end of study. Each vaccine dose, consisting of 300 ug of a 20-mer mutant IDH1 peptide in Montanide, was administered subcutaneously with topical imiquimod. This specimen consisted of PBMCs, obtained from a glioma patient whose treatment included an IDH1 peptide vaccine. Receptors were obtained from a woman aged 25-40 years with glioma. Some clones in this sample may be carry-over from other donors' samples.

This chain connects TRBV14 to TRBJ1-1; D is unresolved. Looked up from germline, CDR1 is SGHDN and CDR2 is FVKESK. There are 14 residues in the CDR3. V was clipped by 1 base and J by 4 bases, with 10 bases between them. CDR3 sequence (DNA): TGTGCCAGCAGCCAAGCTACCCGTAGCACTGAAGCTTTCTTT. This sequence encodes CASSQATRSTEAFF.

The rearrangement links TRBV6-6 to TRBJ2-7; D gene unclear. The CDR3 has 13 residues. Germline CDR1 reads MNHNY; CDR2 reads SVGAGI (reference sequence). Trimming removed 5 bases from V and 3 bases from J, with 11 bases in between. DNA of the CDR3: TGTGCCAGCAGTCCTGTAGGTTTCTACGAGCAGTACTTC. Translating gives CASSPVGFYEQYF.

This chain joins TRBV4-1 and TRBJ2-3; D is ambiguous. Germline CDR1 is MGHRA and CDR2 is YSYEKL. CDR3 length: 15 residues. Trimming shortened V by 0 bases and J by 2 bases, and 9 bases separated the two germline ends. The CDR3 loop is CASSQDRTVTDTQYF. The DNA of the CDR3 is TGCGCCAGCAGCCAAGACAGGACGGTCACAGATACGCAGTATTTT.

The gene calls are TRBV5-1 and TRBJ2-1, with D possibly matching TRBD2 (5 bases). V was cut by 0 bases and J by 6 bases, with 16 bases left in between. Germline V lookup: CDR1 SGHRS, CDR2 YFSETQ. CDR3 size: 16 residues. CDR3 protein: CASSLAATRRGNEQFF. Written as DNA, the CDR3 is TGCGCCAGCAGCTTGGCCGCTACTAGACGGGGCAATGAGCAGTTCTTC. Full variable domain (outside the CDR3, taken from reference TRBV5-1 and TRBJ2-1): KAGVTQTPRYLIKTRGQQVTLSCSPISGHRSVSWYQQTPGQGLQFLFEYFSETQRNKGNFPGRFSGRQFSNSRSEMNVSTLELGDSALYLCASSLAATRRGNEQFFGPGTRLTVL.

V gene TRBV2 combines with J gene TRBJ2-3; 7 bases map to TRBD2. After removal of 9 bases from V and 5 bases from J, the junction contained 8 bases not matched to a gene. This CDR3 region has 13 residues. Germline V gene lookup returns CDR1 SNHLY and CDR2 FYNNEI. This CDR3 reads CASLREVGDTQYF. CDR3 nucleotides: TGTGCCAGTCTACGGGAGGTTGGAGATACGCAGTATTTT.

The gene calls are TRBV10-3 and TRBJ2-5; TRBD2 agrees at 7 bases. Germline CDR1 reads ENHRY; CDR2 reads SYGVKD. The CDR3 totals 14 residues. The V segment lost 4 bases and the J segment 5 bases; nucleotides outside the gene matches: 7. The CDR3 DNA follows: TGTGCCATCAGTGGCCGCGGGGAGGGGGAGACCCAGTACTTC. Protein sequence: CAISGRGEGETQYF.

This clone is a singleton in its sample. The chain couples TRBV6-5 to TRBJ2-7, with D uncertain. The germline gives CDR1 MNHEY, CDR2 SVGAGI. V was trimmed by 2 bases and J by 3 bases, leaving 11 bases between them. CDR3 length equals 14 residues. The CDR3, as DNA: TGTGCCAGCAGTTACCCCGGCGGCGTCTACGAGCAGTACTTC. Translating it yields CASSYPGGVYEQYF.

The genes are TRBV15 and TRBJ1-2, with D possibly being TRBD1 (5 bases). Germline loops: CDR1 LNHNV, CDR2 YYDKDF (reference sequence). This CDR3 region has 15 residues. V shed 1 base and J shed 5 bases, with 14 bases lying between them. Here the CDR3 reads CATSRAGRVQYGYTF. The CDR3 coding sequence is TGTGCCACCAGCAGAGCGGGCAGGGTACAATATGGCTACACCTTC. The full variable domain, rest sourced from reference TRBV15 and TRBJ1-2, is DAMVIQNPRYQVTQFGKPVTLSCSQTLNHNVMYWYQQKSSQAPKLLFHYYDKDFNNEADTPDNFQSRRPNTSFCFLDIRSPGLGDTAMYLCATSRAGRVQYGYTFGSGTRLTVV.